The 8 T cell receptor beta chains below all came from one sample that was sequenced in a study of blood T cell repertoires in COVID-19. Profiling relied on immunoSEQ multiplex PCR, and the TCRdb table lists in-frame clones only, not all of them. Found here are around 360,000 clones, more than 70% of them singletons; the top ten hold over 9.5%. Sequenced sample: peripheral blood. Source of these receptors: a woman in her thirties with COVID-19, enrolled during active disease.

The chain uses TRBV3-1 (or the pseudogene TRBV3-2) and TRBJ2-5; maybe TRBD2 (7 bases). V lost 3 bases to trimming and J lost 5 bases, with 10 bases between them. The CDR3 contains 13 residues. Germline V lookup: CDR1 LGHDT, CDR2 YNNKEL (reference sequence). As DNA, the CDR3 is TGTGCCAGCAGCCAGGGGGGGGCTGAGACCCAGTACTTC. Its translation is CASSQGGAETQYF.

Concerning this clone itself: One end of the junction varies from germline; a read error may be responsible. The genes are TRBV7-2 and TRBJ2-7; the match to TRBD2 covers 8 bases. This CDR3 has 14 amino acids. Germline values: CDR1 SGHTA, CDR2 FQGNSA. The DNA for the CDR3 is TGTGCCAGCAGCTTAGCGAAGCGGGAGCCGACTACCCACTTC. Translating gives CASSLAKREPTTHF.

J is TRBJ2-2 and V is TRBV9; TRBD2 matches at 10 bases. Germline-derived CDR1 and CDR2 are SGDLS and YYNGEE. CDR3 size: 15 residues. Unmatched junction bases numbered 2, after V lost 3 bases and J lost 3 bases. The CDR3 protein is CASSASGSDTGELFF. In DNA form, the CDR3 reads TGTGCCAGCAGCGCTAGCGGGAGTGACACCGGGGAGCTGTTTTTT. Drawing the rest from reference TRBV9 and TRBJ2-2, the complete variable domain is DSGVTQTPKHLITATGQRVTLRCSPRSGDLSVYWYQQSLDQGLQFLIQYYNGEERAKGNILERFSAQQFPDLHSELNLSSLELGDSALYFCASSASGSDTGELFFGEGSRLTVL.

The chain joins TRBV28 to TRBJ1-4; weak D call: TRBD1 (6 bases). The V and J ends lost 7 bases and 2 bases respectively, with 17 bases between them. From germline, CDR1 is MDHEN and CDR2 SYDVKM. The CDR3 loop spans 16 amino acids. The DNA of the CDR3 is TGTGCCAGCATCAACAGGGTGGGCCGCACTAATGAAAAACTGTTTTTT. Residues: CASINRVGRTNEKLFF.

This clone was observed a single time. V is TRBV5-1 and J is TRBJ2-3; TRBD1 matches 9 bases. The V gene's germline CDR1 is SGHRS and CDR2 YFSETQ. V was pared by 1 base and J by 8 bases, with 5 bases of the junction left unmatched. This CDR3 comprises 14 residues. CDR3 sequence: CASSLMDRGGTQYF. The DNA for the CDR3 is TGCGCCAGCAGCTTGATGGACAGGGGTGGTACGCAGTATTTT.

This chain uses TRBV24-1 with TRBJ2-5; TRBD2 is a possible D gene (6 bases). V was clipped by 6 bases and J by 1 base, with 17 bases between them. Germline V gives CDR1 KGHDR, CDR2 SFDVKD. The CDR3 contains 16 residues. CDR3 amino acids: CATSRAGRGSQETQYF. The CDR3 region has the DNA TGTGCCACCAGTAGGGCGGGGCGGGGATCCCAAGAGACCCAGTACTTC.

This sequence joins TRBV19 and TRBJ1-3; 7 bases line up with TRBD1. The V gene end was trimmed by 7 bases and the J gene end by 4 bases; junction bases not matched to a gene: 7. Germline loops: CDR1 LNHDA, CDR2 SQIVND (reference sequence). The CDR3 consists of 14 residues. In nucleotides, the CDR3 is TGTGCCAGTAACCCGACAGGGACCGGAAACACCATATATTTT. Its translation: CASNPTGTGNTIYF.

The chain is built from TRBV5-6 and TRBJ1-1; TRBD1 matches at 8 bases. The CDR3 extends over 14 amino acids. Germline V gene sequence: CDR1 SGHDT, CDR2 YYEEEE. V lost 2 bases, J lost 5 bases, and 5 bases stayed unmatched. The CDR3 DNA reads as TGTGCCAGCAGCTTCCGGACAGGGTATACTGAAGCTTTCTTT. Its protein is CASSFRTGYTEAFF.